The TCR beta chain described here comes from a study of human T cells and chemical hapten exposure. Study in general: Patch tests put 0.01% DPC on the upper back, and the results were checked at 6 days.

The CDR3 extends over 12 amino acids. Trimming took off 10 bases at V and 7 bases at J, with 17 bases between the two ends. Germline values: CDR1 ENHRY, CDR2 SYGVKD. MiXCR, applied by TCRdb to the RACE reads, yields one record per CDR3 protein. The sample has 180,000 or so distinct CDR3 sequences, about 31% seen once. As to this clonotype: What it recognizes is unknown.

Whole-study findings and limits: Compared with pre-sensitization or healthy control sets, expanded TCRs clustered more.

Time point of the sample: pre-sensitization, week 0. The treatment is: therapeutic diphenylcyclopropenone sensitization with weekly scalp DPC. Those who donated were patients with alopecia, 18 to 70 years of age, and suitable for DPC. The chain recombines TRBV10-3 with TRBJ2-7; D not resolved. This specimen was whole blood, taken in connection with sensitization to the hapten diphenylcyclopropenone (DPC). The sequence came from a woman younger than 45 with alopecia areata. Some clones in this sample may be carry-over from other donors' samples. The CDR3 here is CATALGAREQYF. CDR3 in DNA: TGTGCCACCGCTCTCGGAGCGAGAGAGCAGTACTTC.